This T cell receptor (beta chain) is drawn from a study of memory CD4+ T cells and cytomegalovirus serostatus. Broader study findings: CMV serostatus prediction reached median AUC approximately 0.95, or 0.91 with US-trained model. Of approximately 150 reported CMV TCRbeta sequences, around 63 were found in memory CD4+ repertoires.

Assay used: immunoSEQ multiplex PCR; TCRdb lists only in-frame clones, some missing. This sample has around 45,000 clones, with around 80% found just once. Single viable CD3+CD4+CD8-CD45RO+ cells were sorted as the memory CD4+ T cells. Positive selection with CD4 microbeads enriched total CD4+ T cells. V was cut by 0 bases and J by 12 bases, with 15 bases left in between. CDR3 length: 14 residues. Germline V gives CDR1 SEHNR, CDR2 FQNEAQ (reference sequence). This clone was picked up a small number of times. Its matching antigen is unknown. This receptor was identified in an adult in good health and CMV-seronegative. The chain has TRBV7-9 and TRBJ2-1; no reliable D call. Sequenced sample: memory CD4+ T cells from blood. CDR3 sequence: CASSLALVGSRQFF. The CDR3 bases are TGTGCCAGCAGCTTAGCCCTTGTGGGGTCTCGGCAGTTCTTC.